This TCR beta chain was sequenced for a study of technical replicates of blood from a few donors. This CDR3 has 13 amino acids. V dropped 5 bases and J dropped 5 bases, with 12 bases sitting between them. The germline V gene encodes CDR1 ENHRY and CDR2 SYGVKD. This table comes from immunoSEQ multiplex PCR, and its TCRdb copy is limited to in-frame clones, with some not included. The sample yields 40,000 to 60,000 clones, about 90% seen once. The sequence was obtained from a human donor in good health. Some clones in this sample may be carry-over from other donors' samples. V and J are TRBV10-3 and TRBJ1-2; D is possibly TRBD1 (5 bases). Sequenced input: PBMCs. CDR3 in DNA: TGTGCCATCAGTACCGACAGTATTTATGGCTACACCTTC. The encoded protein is CAISTDSIYGYTF.